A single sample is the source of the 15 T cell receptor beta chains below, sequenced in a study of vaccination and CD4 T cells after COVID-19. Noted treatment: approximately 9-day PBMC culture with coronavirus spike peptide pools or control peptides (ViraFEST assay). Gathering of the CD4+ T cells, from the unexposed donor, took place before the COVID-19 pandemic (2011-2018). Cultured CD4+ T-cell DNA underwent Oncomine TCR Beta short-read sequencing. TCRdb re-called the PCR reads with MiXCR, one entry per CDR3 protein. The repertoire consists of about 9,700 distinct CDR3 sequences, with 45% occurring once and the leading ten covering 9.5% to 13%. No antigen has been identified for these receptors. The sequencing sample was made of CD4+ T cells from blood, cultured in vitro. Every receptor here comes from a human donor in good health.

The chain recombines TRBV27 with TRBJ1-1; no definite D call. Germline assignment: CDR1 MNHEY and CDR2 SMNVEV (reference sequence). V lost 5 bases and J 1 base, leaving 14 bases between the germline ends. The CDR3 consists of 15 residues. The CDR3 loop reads CASSPPPAGNTEAFF. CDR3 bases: TGTGCCAGCAGTCCCCCCCCCGCGGGGAACACTGAAGCTTTCTTT.

The CDR3 DNA reads as TGTGCCAGCAGGCCCGTGCTCTCTGGAAACACCATATATTTT. Translation gives CASRPVLSGNTIYF. The chain uses TRBV6-1 and TRBJ1-3; D gene ambiguous. The CDR3 sequence is 14 residues long. CDR1 and CDR2 (germline): MNHNS, SASEGT. V lost 6 bases to trimming and J lost 0 bases, with 9 bases between them.

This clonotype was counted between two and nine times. Written as DNA, the CDR3 is TGTGCCAGCAGCTTAGGTCGGGGAGGCTACGAGCAGTACTTC. It translates to CASSLGRGGYEQYF. This chain links TRBV7-9 with TRBJ2-7, with a possible D match to TRBD2 (6 bases). V lost 1 base to trimming and J lost 3 bases, with 10 bases between them. CDR3 size: 14 residues. The germline gives CDR1 SEHNR, CDR2 FQNEAQ (reference sequence).

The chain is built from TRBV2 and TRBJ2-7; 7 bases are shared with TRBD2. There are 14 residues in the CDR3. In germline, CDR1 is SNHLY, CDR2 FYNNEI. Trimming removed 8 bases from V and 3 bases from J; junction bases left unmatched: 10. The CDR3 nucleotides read TGTGCCAGCCGGGCGGCTAGCGGTAACTACGAGCAGTACTTC. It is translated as CASRAASGNYEQYF.

The CDR3 spells CASSYVGQGTGELFF. DNA of the CDR3: TGTGCCAGCAGTTACGTTGGACAGGGCACCGGGGAGCTGTTTTTT. The genes are TRBV6-2 or TRBV6-3 and TRBJ2-2; 8 bases are a match to TRBD1. The trim removed 2 bases at V and 4 bases at J, leaving 3 bases unmatched. The germline V gene encodes CDR1 MNHEY and CDR2 SVGEGT. The CDR3 runs 15 residues.

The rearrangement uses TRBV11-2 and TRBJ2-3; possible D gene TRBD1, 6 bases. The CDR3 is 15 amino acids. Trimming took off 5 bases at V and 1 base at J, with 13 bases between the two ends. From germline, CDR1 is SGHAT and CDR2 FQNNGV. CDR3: CASSPRGQRTDTQYF. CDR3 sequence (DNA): TGTGCCAGCAGCCCCCGAGGACAGCGCACAGATACGCAGTATTTT.

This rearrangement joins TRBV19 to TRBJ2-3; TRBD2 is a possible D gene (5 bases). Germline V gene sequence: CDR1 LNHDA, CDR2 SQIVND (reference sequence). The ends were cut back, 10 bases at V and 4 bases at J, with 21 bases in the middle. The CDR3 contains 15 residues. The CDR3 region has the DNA TGTGCCACCCAAGACGGGAAAGGCTCCGCAGATACGCAGTATTTT. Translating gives CATQDGKGSADTQYF.

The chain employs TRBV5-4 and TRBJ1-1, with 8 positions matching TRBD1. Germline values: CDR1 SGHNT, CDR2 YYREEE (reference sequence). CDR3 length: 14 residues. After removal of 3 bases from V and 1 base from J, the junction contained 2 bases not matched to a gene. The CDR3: CASSSTGGNTEAFF. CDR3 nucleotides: TGTGCCAGCAGCTCAACAGGGGGGAACACTGAAGCTTTCTTT.

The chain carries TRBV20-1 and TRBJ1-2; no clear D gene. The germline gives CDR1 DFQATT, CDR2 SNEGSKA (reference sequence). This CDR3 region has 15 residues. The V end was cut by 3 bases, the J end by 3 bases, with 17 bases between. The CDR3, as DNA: TGCAGTGCTAGGAGGGCGGGTATTAGTGACTATGGCTACACCTTC. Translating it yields CSARRAGISDYGYTF.

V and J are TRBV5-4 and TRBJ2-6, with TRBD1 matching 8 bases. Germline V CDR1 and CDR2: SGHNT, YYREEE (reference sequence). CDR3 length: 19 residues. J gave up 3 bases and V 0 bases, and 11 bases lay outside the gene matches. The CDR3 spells CASSLDLLTGAGGANVLTF. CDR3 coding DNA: TGTGCCAGCAGCTTGGACTTACTGACAGGGGCGGGTGGGGCCAACGTCCTGACTTTC.

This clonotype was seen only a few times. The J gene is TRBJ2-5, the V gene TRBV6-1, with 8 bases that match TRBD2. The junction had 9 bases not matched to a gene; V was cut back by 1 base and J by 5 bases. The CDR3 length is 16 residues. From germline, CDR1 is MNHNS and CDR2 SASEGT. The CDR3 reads CASSEGSGGGVETQYF. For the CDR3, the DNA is TGTGCCAGCAGTGAAGGCTCGGGAGGGGGGGTGGAGACCCAGTACTTC.

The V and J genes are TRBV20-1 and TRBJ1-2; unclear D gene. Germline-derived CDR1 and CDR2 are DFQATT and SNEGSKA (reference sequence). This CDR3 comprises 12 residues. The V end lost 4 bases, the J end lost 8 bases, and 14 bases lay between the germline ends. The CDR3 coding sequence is TGCAGTGCTATTATAAATCCGCGAGGCTACACCTTC. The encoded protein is CSAIINPRGYTF.

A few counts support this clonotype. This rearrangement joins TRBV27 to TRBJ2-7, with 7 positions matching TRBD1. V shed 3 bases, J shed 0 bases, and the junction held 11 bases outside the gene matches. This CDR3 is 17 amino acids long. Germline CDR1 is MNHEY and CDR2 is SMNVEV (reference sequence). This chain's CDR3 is CASSFLSNRGSSYEQYF. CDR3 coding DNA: TGTGCCAGCAGTTTCCTCTCGAACAGGGGTTCCTCCTACGAGCAGTACTTC.

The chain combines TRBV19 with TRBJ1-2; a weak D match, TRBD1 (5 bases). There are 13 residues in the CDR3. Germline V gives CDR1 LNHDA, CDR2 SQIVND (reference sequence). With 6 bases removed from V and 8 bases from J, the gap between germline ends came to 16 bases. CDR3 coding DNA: TGTGCCAGTAGCCTTGGAGAGTGGGGCGGCTACACCTTC. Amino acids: CASSLGEWGGYTF.

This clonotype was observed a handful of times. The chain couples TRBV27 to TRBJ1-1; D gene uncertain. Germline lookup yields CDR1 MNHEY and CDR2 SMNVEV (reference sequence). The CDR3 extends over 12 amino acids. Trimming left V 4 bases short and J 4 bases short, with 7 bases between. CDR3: CASSYSTTEAFF. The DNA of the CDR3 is TGTGCCAGCAGTTACTCGACCACTGAAGCTTTCTTT.